This TCR beta chain was observed in a study of blood T cell repertoires in COVID-19. Across the whole study: COVID-19 samples collected from the United States, Italy and Spain covered acute and convalescent phases. Sources were T cells, B-cell-depleted T cells, or PBMCs; the material itself was cDNA or gDNA.

The CDR3 runs to 16 residues. Trimming at V came to 4 bases and at J to 5 bases, leaving 9 bases not matched to a gene. Germline values: CDR1 SNHLY, CDR2 FYNNEI. Authors' processing steps: Reference gene primers were amplified, and this amplification served to estimate nucleated cell counts. Repertoires were generated with immunoSEQ multiplex PCR, while TCRdb's copy carries only in-frame clones and drops some. V and J calls and clone size are copied from that table; D and trimming were computed from the DNA. The profile shows fewer than 250,000 clones, under 90% of them singletons. This clonotype originated in a man younger than 45 with active or convalescent COVID-19. The rearrangement uses TRBV2 and TRBJ2-2; 8 bases match TRBD2. Sequencing was carried out using peripheral blood. The CDR3 loop reads CASSGRAGERTGELFF. DNA of the CDR3: TGTGCCAGCAGTGGGAGAGCGGGAGAAAGGACCGGGGAGCTGTTTTTT.